This entry lists 27 T cell receptor beta chains sequenced from one sample in a study of response to subunit inactivated influenza vaccine. One entry per CDR3 protein results from TCRdb running MiXCR on the RT-PCR reads. The sample gives more than 700,000 distinct CDR3 sequences, roughly 20% of which show up once; roughly 10% is in the top ten. This sample comprised PBMCs from blood, obtained 5 days after vaccination. The receptor set was obtained from a man in his fifties or sixties who received an inactivated influenza vaccine.

This clonotype has only a few counts. The chain couples TRBV10-3 to TRBJ1-1; 7 positions match TRBD1. The CDR3 runs to 14 residues. The germline CDR1 and CDR2 sequences are ENHRY and SYGVKD. V shed 6 bases and J 0 bases; nucleotides not matched to a gene: 4. CDR3 protein: CAIREGQLNTEAFF. The CDR3 DNA is TGTGCCATCAGGGAGGGACAGTTGAACACTGAAGCTTTCTTT.

There are a few counts of this clonotype. The chain employs TRBV12-3 or TRBV12-4 and TRBJ2-3, with TRBD2 matching 8 bases. The CDR3 totals 15 residues. V was clipped by 3 bases and J by 2 bases; unmatched bases: 4. The CDR3 sequence: CASSFALADTDTQYF. The CDR3 nucleotides are TGTGCCAGCAGTTTTGCACTAGCGGACACAGATACGCAGTATTTT.

This clonotype showed up just a few times. The rearrangement joins TRBV15 to TRBJ2-1; 8 bases fit TRBD2. Unmatched junction bases numbered 9, after V lost 0 bases and J lost 8 bases. The CDR3 length is 16 residues. CDR1 is LNHNV, CDR2 YYDKDF, per germline (reference sequence). The CDR3 nucleotides are TGTGCCACCAGCAGAGATCGGCTAGCGGGCCCCGATGAGCAGTTCTTC. Translation: CATSRDRLAGPDEQFF.

The rearrangement uses TRBV16 and TRBJ1-4; D possibly corresponds to TRBD1 (5 bases). Germline V gene sequence: CDR1 KGHSY, CDR2 FQNENV. This CDR3 is built from 13 residues. V lost 4 bases and J lost 5, with 8 bases in between. The CDR3 is CASSLKGNEKLFF. The CDR3 DNA sequence: TGTGCCAGCAGCCTTAAGGGGAATGAAAAACTGTTTTTT.

This clonotype occurred many times. CDR3 region: CASSVVWGSTDTQYF. CDR3 nucleotides: TGTGCCAGCAGCGTCGTATGGGGTAGCACAGATACGCAGTATTTT. The chain links TRBV9 to TRBJ2-3; D unresolved. The CDR3 is 15 amino acids. Germline loops: CDR1 SGDLS, CDR2 YYNGEE. Trimming cost V 2 bases and J 0 bases, with 10 bases left between them.

This clonotype was detected a few times. The rearrangement links TRBV7-2 to TRBJ1-1, with D hard to call. This CDR3 spans 15 amino acids. V lost 5 bases, J lost 6 bases, and 19 bases lay in between. Germline lookup yields CDR1 SGHTA and CDR2 FQGNSA. The DNA for the CDR3 is TGTGCCAGCAGCACCCTACCGGGAATTAAACCTGAAGCTTTCTTT. It codes for CASSTLPGIKPEAFF.

The V gene is TRBV5-1, the J gene TRBJ1-6; no clear D. This CDR3 is built from 14 residues. The ends were cut back, 0 bases at V and 8 bases at J, with 9 bases in the middle. The germline CDR1 and CDR2 sequences are SGHRS and YFSETQ. CDR3: CASSLVSADSPLHF. The CDR3 nucleotides are TGCGCCAGCAGCTTGGTGAGTGCGGATTCACCCCTCCACTTT.

As DNA, the CDR3 is TGTGCCAGCAGTCAAATCAGTCAAGAGACCCAGTACTTC. Translated, it gives CASSQISQETQYF. The chain combines TRBV28 with TRBJ2-5; D gene ambiguous. The V end lost 5 bases, the J end lost 2 bases, and 9 bases lay between the germline ends. Germline V gene lookup returns CDR1 MDHEN and CDR2 SYDVKM. This CDR3 has 13 residues.

The V call is TRBV14, the J call TRBJ2-5; no clear D gene. The CDR3 spans 12 residues. The germline V and J ends were trimmed by 2 bases and 9 bases, with 10 bases remaining between them. Germline loops: CDR1 SGHDN, CDR2 FVKESK. The DNA of the CDR3 is TGTGCCAGCAGCCAATGGTCGTCGCCCCAGTACTTC. Encoded protein: CASSQWSSPQYF.

In DNA, the CDR3 is TGTGCCAGCAGTCTTCCCCCGGGACTAGCGGGAGGGCCAGATACGCAGTATTTT. Translation gives CASSLPPGLAGGPDTQYF. The V gene is TRBV28, the J gene TRBJ2-3, with 16 nucleotides matching TRBD2. Per germline, CDR1 MDHEN and CDR2 SYDVKM. V shed 5 bases and J 4 bases; nucleotides not matched to a gene: 9. The CDR3 is 18 residues long.

The chain links TRBV20-1 to TRBJ2-3, with 10 positions matching TRBD2. The V and J ends lost 2 bases and 6 bases, in that order; junction bases with no gene match: 8. Germline V gene data show CDR1 as DFQATT and CDR2 as SNEGSKA (reference sequence). The CDR3 extends over 15 amino acids. The CDR3 DNA reads TGCAGTGCTAGATCCCCCACTAGCGGGGCCGATACGCAGTATTTT. Translation: CSARSPTSGADTQYF.

The J gene is TRBJ2-1, the V gene TRBV6-1; TRBD2 is a possible D gene (6 bases). Germline assignment: CDR1 MNHNS and CDR2 SASEGT. V was shortened by 8 bases and J by 2 bases, with 13 bases between the two germline ends. This CDR3 has 14 amino acids. CDR3 coding DNA: TGTGCCAGCTCCCGGGGGATTACCTACAATGAGCAGTTCTTC. This translates into CASSRGITYNEQFF.

The chain has TRBV2 and TRBJ2-4; either TRBD1 or TRBD2 may supply D (5 bases each). Looked up from germline, CDR1 is SNHLY and CDR2 is FYNNEI. Trimming removed 6 bases from V and 0 bases from J, with 15 bases in between. The CDR3 is 16 amino acids. CDR3 sequence reads: CASRRTGLRAKNIQYF. The CDR3 nucleotides are TGTGCCAGCAGACGGACGGGGCTACGAGCCAAAAACATTCAGTACTTC.

This clonotype has a handful of counts. This chain connects TRBV27 to TRBJ1-5; TRBD1 matches at 7 bases. The CDR3 contains 15 residues. CDR1 and CDR2 from the germline V gene are MNHEY and SMNVEV (reference sequence). The ends lost 0 bases at V and 7 bases at J; junction bases unmatched: 6. Here the CDR3 reads CASSLSIGGYQPQHF. CDR3 coding DNA: TGTGCCAGCAGTTTATCGATAGGGGGCTACCAGCCCCAGCATTTT.

V is TRBV25-1 and J is TRBJ2-5, with D hard to call. The germline CDR1 and CDR2 sequences are MGHDK and SYGVNS. The CDR3 has 14 amino acids. V gave up 2 bases and J gave up 5 bases, with 12 bases separating them. CDR3: CASSEGRPWETQYF. The CDR3 DNA is TGTGCCAGCAGTGAAGGGCGGCCCTGGGAGACCCAGTACTTC.

This clonotype was found many times. The chain combines TRBV29-1 with TRBJ2-1; D remains ambiguous. The germline V gene has CDR1 SQVTM and CDR2 ANQGSEA. The CDR3 contains 10 residues. The V and J ends lost 7 bases and 6 bases respectively, with 7 bases between them. In nucleotides, the CDR3 is TGCAGCGCCGTGGTCAATGAGCAGTTCTTC. This sequence encodes CSAVVNEQFF.

The rearrangement joins TRBV4-3 to TRBJ2-2; the D is unclear. This CDR3 spans 15 amino acids. The germline gives CDR1 LGHNA, CDR2 YSLEER. Deletions cut 0 bases from V and 7 bases from J, with 12 bases between. The CDR3 reads CASSQDWPRLGELFF. As DNA, the CDR3 is TGCGCCAGCAGCCAAGATTGGCCGAGACTCGGGGAGCTGTTTTTT.

The rearrangement links TRBV4-3 to TRBJ2-1; 12 bases match TRBD1. In germline, CDR1 is LGHNA, CDR2 YSLEER. The V segment lost 5 bases and the J segment 10 bases; nucleotides outside the gene matches: 6. The CDR3 has 14 amino acids. CDR3 region: CASSIGTGGVEQFF. CDR3 nucleotide sequence: TGCGCCAGCAGCATAGGGACAGGGGGCGTGGAGCAGTTCTTC.

This clonotype was seen more than once but under ten times. The rearrangement joins TRBV29-1 to TRBJ2-1, with D perhaps matching TRBD1 (6 bases). This CDR3 comprises 16 residues. CDR1 is SQVTM, CDR2 ANQGSEA, per germline. The V end lost 4 bases, the J end lost 2 bases, and 18 bases lay between the germline ends. CDR3 bases: TGCAGCGTTGTCCCCCTCGGACAGCTAGCCTACAATGAGCAGTTCTTC. Translating it yields CSVVPLGQLAYNEQFF.

The chain has TRBV4-3 and TRBJ1-2; possible D gene TRBD1, 5 bases. Trimming took off 0 bases at V and 4 bases at J, with 9 bases between the two ends. The CDR3 totals 14 residues. CDR1 and CDR2 (germline): LGHNA, YSLEER. The CDR3 reads CASSQDRAAYGYTF. Written as DNA, the CDR3 is TGCGCCAGCAGCCAAGACAGGGCGGCCTATGGCTACACCTTC.

The CDR3 sequence is CSARDLGVADHEQYF. CDR3 DNA: TGCAGTGCTAGAGATCTTGGAGTTGCAGACCACGAGCAGTACTTC. The chain uses TRBV20-1 and TRBJ2-7, with D unresolved. The CDR3 has 15 amino acids. The germline V gene has CDR1 DFQATT and CDR2 SNEGSKA (reference sequence). V shed 0 bases and J shed 5 bases, with 17 bases lying between them.

The J gene is TRBJ2-3, the V gene TRBV5-1; a weak D match, TRBD2 (6 bases). The CDR3 covers 14 residues. The V and J ends lost 1 base and 6 bases respectively, with 12 bases between them. Germline loops: CDR1 SGHRS, CDR2 YFSETQ. The CDR3 sequence: CASSLTGREDTQYF. In DNA form, the CDR3 reads TGCGCCAGCAGCTTGACCGGGAGAGAGGATACGCAGTATTTT. The full variable domain, in which reference TRBV5-1 and TRBJ2-3 provide the parts outside the CDR3, is KAGVTQTPRYLIKTRGQQVTLSCSPISGHRSVSWYQQTPGQGLQFLFEYFSETQRNKGNFPGRFSGRQFSNSRSEMNVSTLELGDSALYLCASSLTGREDTQYFGPGTRLTVL.

The chain employs TRBV30 and TRBJ2-1; 7 nucleotides match TRBD1. J gave up 7 bases and V 7 bases, and 7 bases lay outside the gene matches. The CDR3 has 12 residues. Germline values: CDR1 GTSNPN, CDR2 SVGIG (reference sequence). DNA for the CDR3: TGTGCCTACCTAGAGACAGGGAATGAGCAGTTCTTC. This translates into CAYLETGNEQFF.

The CDR3 DNA reads as TGTGCCACCAGCAGAGATACAGGGCGCTCTGGAAACACCATATATTTT. This gives the protein CATSRDTGRSGNTIYF. This chain links TRBV15 with TRBJ1-3, with D perhaps matching TRBD1 (6 bases). The CDR3 extends over 16 amino acids. Germline loops: CDR1 LNHNV, CDR2 YYDKDF (reference sequence). The ends were cut back, 0 bases at V and 0 bases at J, with 9 bases in the middle.

The chain couples TRBV6-5 to TRBJ2-7, with TRBD2 matching 11 bases. The length of the CDR3 is 14 residues. V gave up 7 bases and J gave up 7 bases; unmatched junction bases: 9. Germline CDR1 MNHEY, CDR2 SVGAGI. CDR3 sequence: CASIRLAGPFEQYF. As DNA, the CDR3 is TGTGCCAGCATCCGACTAGCGGGACCGTTTGAGCAGTACTTC.

CDR3 region: CSGRRSNQPQHF. DNA of the CDR3: TGCAGTGGAAGGAGATCAAATCAGCCCCAGCATTTT. The V call is TRBV20-1, the J call TRBJ1-5; D remains ambiguous. The CDR3 has 12 residues. V dropped 7 bases and J dropped 4 bases, with 11 bases sitting between them. Germline loops: CDR1 DFQATT, CDR2 SNEGSKA (reference sequence).

This chain links TRBV5-1 with TRBJ2-7, with 9 positions matching TRBD2. The CDR3 has 18 residues. J was trimmed by 3 bases and V by 4 bases; bases with no gene match: 17. Germline values: CDR1 SGHRS, CDR2 YFSETQ. This CDR3 is CASSPDGLRAGGNYEQYF. The CDR3 DNA sequence: TGCGCCAGCAGCCCGGACGGCTTAAGAGCGGGAGGTAACTACGAGCAGTACTTC.